A selection of T cell receptor beta chains follows, all from one sample in a study of CD8 T cells in ankylosing spondylitis. From the 5' RACE reads, TCRdb called clonotypes with MiXCR, one entry per CDR3 protein. The data hold 700,000 to 850,000 distinct CDR3 sequences, with over 9.5% observed a single time. The sequenced sample was blood, either unsorted or a sorted T cell fraction (not recorded which). All receptors derive from a male donor with ankylosing spondylitis. The CDR3 runs from the conserved cysteine through the conserved F or W. The order of the fields is J gene, V gene, clone size, D gene, CDR3 DNA, CDR3 protein. The D gene is left open where the match is weak. Clone size is stated in some rows and not others, as once, few, many or a class when expanded.

J gene: TRBJ1-1; V gene: TRBV5-1; clone size: .; D gene: .; CDR3 DNA: TGCGCCAGCAGCTTGAGGGGACCGGGGCAGGGGACTGAAGCTTTCTTT; CDR3 protein: CASSLRGPGQGTEAFF
J gene: TRBJ2-5; V gene: TRBV12-3/TRBV12-4; clone size: many; D gene: TRBD2; CDR3 DNA: TGTGCCAGCACTAGCGGGAGGTCTGGCGAGACCCAGTACTTC; CDR3 protein: CASTSGRSGETQYF
J gene: TRBJ1-3; V gene: TRBV4-2; clone size: few; D gene: .; CDR3 DNA: TGTGCCAGCAGCCAACGGTTCGGGGATGGAAACACCATATATTTT; CDR3 protein: CASSQRFGDGNTIYF
J gene: TRBJ1-6; V gene: TRBV15; clone size: few; D gene: .; CDR3 DNA: TGTGCCACCAGCAGAGTGCGGGGTTGGAATAATTCACCCCTCCACTTT; CDR3 protein: CATSRVRGWNNSPLHF
J gene: TRBJ1-1; V gene: TRBV28; clone size: .; D gene: .; CDR3 DNA: TGTGCCAGCAGTTCCATACCGAACACTGAAGCTTTCTTT; CDR3 protein: CASSSIPNTEAFF
J gene: TRBJ2-3; V gene: TRBV5-1; clone size: .; D gene: .; CDR3 DNA: TGCGCCAGCTCGGGCATGGAGTTCACAGATACGCAGTATTTT; CDR3 protein: CASSGMEFTDTQYF
J gene: TRBJ2-7; V gene: TRBV3-1; clone size: few; D gene: TRBD2; CDR3 DNA: TGTGCCAGCAGCCACGGACTAGCGGGGAACTACGAGCAGTACTTC; CDR3 protein: CASSHGLAGNYEQYF
J gene: TRBJ2-1; V gene: TRBV29-1; clone size: many; D gene: TRBD2; CDR3 DNA: TGCAGCGTGCGACTAGCGGTCCCGACGAGCTCCTACAATGAGCAGTTCTTC; CDR3 protein: CSVRLAVPTSSYNEQFF
J gene: TRBJ2-1; V gene: TRBV20-1; clone size: .; D gene: TRBD2; CDR3 DNA: TGCAGTGCAAGGAGAAGCGGGAGCTACAATGAGCAGTTCTTC; CDR3 protein: CSARRSGSYNEQFF
J gene: TRBJ1-4; V gene: TRBV29-1; clone size: many; D gene: TRBD1; CDR3 DNA: TGCAGCGTTGCTCCCTCTCCTTGGACAGGGCGAAAAGGGAAACTGTTTTTT; CDR3 protein: CSVAPSPWTGRKGKLFF
J gene: TRBJ2-4; V gene: TRBV5-1; clone size: many; D gene: .; CDR3 DNA: TGCGCCAGCAGCGGGGACACAGCCAAAAACATTCAGTACTTC; CDR3 protein: CASSGDTAKNIQYF
J gene: TRBJ2-7; V gene: TRBV5-1; clone size: many; D gene: .; CDR3 DNA: TGCGCCAGCAGCTCAGCCGGCGATTCCTACGAGCAGTACTTC; CDR3 protein: CASSSAGDSYEQYF
J gene: TRBJ2-7; V gene: TRBV5-6; clone size: few; D gene: TRBD1; CDR3 DNA: TGTGCCAGCAGCTTTCCGGGACAGGCCCTCGGCGAGCAGTACTTC; CDR3 protein: CASSFPGQALGEQYF
J gene: TRBJ2-1; V gene: TRBV18; clone size: .; D gene: .; CDR3 DNA: TGTGCCAGCTCACCTATAGCGACCCGGGCCTACAATGAGCAGTTCTTC; CDR3 protein: CASSPIATRAYNEQFF
J gene: TRBJ1-6; V gene: TRBV18; clone size: few; D gene: .; CDR3 DNA: TGTGCCAGCTCACCCCATTTGGTGGGATCGGGGTCACCCCTCCACTTT; CDR3 protein: CASSPHLVGSGSPLHF
J gene: TRBJ2-3; V gene: TRBV9; clone size: few; D gene: .; CDR3 DNA: TGTGCCAGCAGCGCCACAGGATTCACGGGGGGCACAGATACGCAGTATTTT; CDR3 protein: CASSATGFTGGTDTQYF
J gene: TRBJ2-7; V gene: TRBV6-2/TRBV6-3; clone size: few; D gene: .; CDR3 DNA: TGTGCCAGCAGTTCCTCCGGGACCGGGTTTAATAACTTC; CDR3 protein: CASSSSGTGFNNF
J gene: TRBJ1-2; V gene: TRBV15; clone size: few; D gene: .; CDR3 DNA: TGTGCCACCAGCAGGGGCTTCTGGAGGGGAAGACGCGGCTATGGCTACACCTTC; CDR3 protein: CATSRGFWRGRRGYGYTF
J gene: TRBJ1-2; V gene: TRBV10-3; clone size: few; D gene: .; CDR3 DNA: TGTGCCATCAGCCCAGCCGCTGGGTATGGCTACACCTTC; CDR3 protein: CAISPAAGYGYTF
J gene: TRBJ1-1; V gene: TRBV7-2; clone size: .; D gene: .; CDR3 DNA: TGTGCCAGCAGCTTAGGCTGGGTAGCAACTGAAGCTTTCTTT; CDR3 protein: CASSLGWVATEAFF
J gene: TRBJ1-1; V gene: TRBV15; clone size: .; D gene: .; CDR3 DNA: TGTGCCACCAGCGCGACGGGGTCTGGAGCTTTCTTT; CDR3 protein: CATSATGSGAFF
J gene: TRBJ1-3; V gene: TRBV28; clone size: few; D gene: .; CDR3 DNA: TGTGCCAGCAGTTTAAATATGGGAAACACCATATATTTT; CDR3 protein: CASSLNMGNTIYF
J gene: TRBJ1-2; V gene: TRBV20-1; clone size: few; D gene: .; CDR3 DNA: TGCAGTGCTAGAGATCCGGGGTTCTATGGCTACACCTTC; CDR3 protein: CSARDPGFYGYTF
J gene: TRBJ1-1; V gene: TRBV4-2; clone size: .; D gene: .; CDR3 DNA: TGTGCCAGCAGCCATTCGTCGGGGGGGACTGAAGCTTTCTTT; CDR3 protein: CASSHSSGGTEAFF
J gene: TRBJ2-3; V gene: TRBV4-3; clone size: .; D gene: .; CDR3 DNA: TGCGCCAGCAGCCAAGCCCCCCAGCGGAGCACAGATACGCAGTATTTT; CDR3 protein: CASSQAPQRSTDTQYF
J gene: TRBJ2-2; V gene: TRBV7-9; clone size: few; D gene: .; CDR3 DNA: TGTGCCAGCAGCCCAGGGGCCCCGGGTATCGGGGAGCTGTTTTTT; CDR3 protein: CASSPGAPGIGELFF
J gene: TRBJ2-1; V gene: TRBV20-1; clone size: .; D gene: TRBD2; CDR3 DNA: TGCAGTGTGGCGGGACTAGCGGCTGGCGAGCAGTTCTTC; CDR3 protein: CSVAGLAAGEQFF
J gene: TRBJ2-7; V gene: TRBV2; clone size: .; D gene: .; CDR3 DNA: TGTGCCAGCAGTGATCAGGGGCTAACCTACGAGCAGTACTTC; CDR3 protein: CASSDQGLTYEQYF
J gene: TRBJ1-1; V gene: TRBV2; clone size: .; D gene: .; CDR3 DNA: TGTGCCAGCAGCCGATACGCCCGAACTGAAGCTTTCTTT; CDR3 protein: CASSRYARTEAFF